These 6 T cell receptor beta chains were all obtained from the same sample, sequenced in a study of beta chain features in type 1 diabetes. TCRB transcripts that were expressed got sequenced, as all of the isolated RNA had been reverse transcribed. Generated by immunoSEQ multiplex PCR, the TCRdb table keeps only in-frame clones and is missing some. The profile covers some 400,000 clones, with around 16% appearing a single time and approximately 0.02% taken by the ten largest. The sequenced material came from naive CD4+ T cells from blood. The receptors originated from a woman aged 18-30 years in good health.

The V call is TRBV7-8, the J call TRBJ1-3; D might be TRBD1 (5 bases). The CDR3 sequence is 14 residues long. The germline V gene has CDR1 SGHVS and CDR2 FQNEAQ. Trimming removed 6 bases at V and 3 bases at J, with 12 bases between. CDR3 nucleotides: TGTGCCAGCAGTACAGGAGGGGATGGAAACACCATATATTTT. Encoded protein: CASSTGGDGNTIYF.

This chain links TRBV30 with TRBJ1-2; 9 nucleotides match TRBD1. The V gene's germline CDR1 is GTSNPN and CDR2 SVGIG (reference sequence). The V gene end was trimmed by 4 bases and the J gene end by 1 base; junction bases not matched to a gene: 4. This CDR3 spans 14 amino acids. The CDR3 nucleotides read TGTGCCTGGACGGGACAGGGACTTAACTATGGCTACACCTTC. Encoded protein: CAWTGQGLNYGYTF.

V is TRBV6-1 and J is TRBJ2-1; the match to TRBD2 covers 13 bases. CDR3 length: 17 residues. Germline V gives CDR1 MNHNS, CDR2 SASEGT. With 3 bases clipped from V and 3 bases from J, the junction kept 5 bases outside the gene matches. The CDR3 sequence: CASSERTSGSHYNEQFF. The CDR3 nucleotides read TGTGCCAGCAGTGAGAGGACTAGCGGGAGCCACTACAATGAGCAGTTCTTC.

This chain links TRBV27 with TRBJ2-7; D possibly corresponds to TRBD2 (6 bases). This CDR3 spans 15 amino acids. Germline CDR1 MNHEY, CDR2 SMNVEV (reference sequence). Trimming stripped 4 bases from V and 3 bases from J, with 16 bases between. CDR3 amino acids: CASSSHATSNYEQYF. For the CDR3, the DNA is TGTGCCAGCAGTTCCCATGCGACTAGTAACTACGAGCAGTACTTC.

This chain uses TRBV9 with TRBJ2-1; D gene unclear. In germline, CDR1 is SGDLS, CDR2 YYNGEE. The CDR3 runs 11 residues. The V gene lost 0 bases and the J gene lost 8 bases, with 3 bases spanning the gap. CDR3 protein: CASSVAYEQFF. CDR3 coding DNA: TGTGCCAGCAGCGTAGCCTATGAGCAGTTCTTC.

This clone was observed a few times. The chain links TRBV18 to TRBJ2-7, with a weak D call TRBD1 (6 bases). Trimming pared 1 base from V and 0 bases from J, leaving 10 bases between. CDR1 is KGHSH, CDR2 LQKENI, per germline. The CDR3 has 15 amino acids. CDR3 residues: CASSPRPDSSYEQYF. The DNA for the CDR3 is TGTGCCAGCTCACCACGACCGGACAGCTCCTACGAGCAGTACTTC.